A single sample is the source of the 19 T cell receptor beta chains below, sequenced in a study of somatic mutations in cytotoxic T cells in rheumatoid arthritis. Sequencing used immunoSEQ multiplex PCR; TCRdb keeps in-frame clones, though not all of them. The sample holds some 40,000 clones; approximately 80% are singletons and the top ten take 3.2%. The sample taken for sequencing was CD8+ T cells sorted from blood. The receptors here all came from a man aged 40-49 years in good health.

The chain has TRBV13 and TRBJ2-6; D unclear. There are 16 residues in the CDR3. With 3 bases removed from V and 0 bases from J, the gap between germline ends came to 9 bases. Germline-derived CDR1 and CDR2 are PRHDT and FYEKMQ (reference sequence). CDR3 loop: CASSFGSTSGANVLTF. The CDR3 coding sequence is TGTGCCAGCAGCTTCGGCAGTACCTCTGGGGCCAACGTCCTGACTTTC.

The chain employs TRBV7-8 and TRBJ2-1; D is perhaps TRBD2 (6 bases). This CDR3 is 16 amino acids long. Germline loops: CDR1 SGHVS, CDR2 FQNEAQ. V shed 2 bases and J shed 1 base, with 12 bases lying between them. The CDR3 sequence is CASSLWGSGSYNEQFF. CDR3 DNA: TGTGCCAGCAGCTTATGGGGTAGCGGTTCCTACAATGAGCAGTTCTTC.

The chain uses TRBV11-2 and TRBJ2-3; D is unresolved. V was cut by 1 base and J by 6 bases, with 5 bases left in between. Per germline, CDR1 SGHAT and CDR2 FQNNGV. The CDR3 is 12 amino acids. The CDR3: CASSLGWDTQYF. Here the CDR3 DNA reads TGTGCCAGCAGCTTAGGTTGGGATACGCAGTATTTT.

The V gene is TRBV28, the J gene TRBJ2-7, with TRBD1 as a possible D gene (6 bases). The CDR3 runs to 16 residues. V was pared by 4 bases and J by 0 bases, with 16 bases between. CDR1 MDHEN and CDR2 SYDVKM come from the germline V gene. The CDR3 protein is CASSWGPEGRSYEQYF. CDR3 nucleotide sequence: TGTGCCAGCAGTTGGGGGCCGGAAGGTCGCTCCTACGAGCAGTACTTC.

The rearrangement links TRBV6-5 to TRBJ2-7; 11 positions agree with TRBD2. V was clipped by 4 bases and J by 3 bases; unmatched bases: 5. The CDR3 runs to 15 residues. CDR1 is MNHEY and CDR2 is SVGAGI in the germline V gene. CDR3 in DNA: TGTGCCAGCAGTTCCTTAGCGGGAGGGCTCTACGAGCAGTACTTC. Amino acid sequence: CASSSLAGGLYEQYF.

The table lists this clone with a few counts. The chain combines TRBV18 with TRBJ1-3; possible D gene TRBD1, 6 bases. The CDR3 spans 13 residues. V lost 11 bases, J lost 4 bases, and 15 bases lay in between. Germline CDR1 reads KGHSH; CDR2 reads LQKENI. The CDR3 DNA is TGTGCCGCGGAGGGGGACGGAGGAAACACCATATATTTT. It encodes CAAEGDGGNTIYF.

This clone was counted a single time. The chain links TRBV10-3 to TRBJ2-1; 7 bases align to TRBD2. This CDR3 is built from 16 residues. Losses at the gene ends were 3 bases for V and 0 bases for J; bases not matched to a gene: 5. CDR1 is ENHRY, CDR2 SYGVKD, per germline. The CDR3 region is CAISETGTTSYNEQFF. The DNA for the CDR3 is TGTGCCATCAGTGAAACCGGGACTACCTCCTACAATGAGCAGTTCTTC.

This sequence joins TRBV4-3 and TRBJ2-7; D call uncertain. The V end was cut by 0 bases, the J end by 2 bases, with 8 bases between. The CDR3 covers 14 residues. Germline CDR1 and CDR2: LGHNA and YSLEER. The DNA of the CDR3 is TGCGCCAGCAGCCAAGAAGCGCTTACCTACGAGCAGTACTTC. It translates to CASSQEALTYEQYF.

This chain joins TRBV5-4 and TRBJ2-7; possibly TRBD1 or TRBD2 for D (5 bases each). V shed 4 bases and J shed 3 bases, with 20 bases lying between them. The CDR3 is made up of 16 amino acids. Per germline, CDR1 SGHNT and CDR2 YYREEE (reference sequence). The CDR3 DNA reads TGTGCCAGCAGCCAAACAGGCCCAAAGAGGGACTACGAGCAGTACTTC. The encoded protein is CASSQTGPKRDYEQYF.

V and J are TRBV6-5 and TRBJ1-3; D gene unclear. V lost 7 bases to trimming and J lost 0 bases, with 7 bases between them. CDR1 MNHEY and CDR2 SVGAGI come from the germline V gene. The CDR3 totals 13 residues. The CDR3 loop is CASTMGSGNTIYF. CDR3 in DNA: TGTGCCAGCACCATGGGCTCTGGAAACACCATATATTTT.

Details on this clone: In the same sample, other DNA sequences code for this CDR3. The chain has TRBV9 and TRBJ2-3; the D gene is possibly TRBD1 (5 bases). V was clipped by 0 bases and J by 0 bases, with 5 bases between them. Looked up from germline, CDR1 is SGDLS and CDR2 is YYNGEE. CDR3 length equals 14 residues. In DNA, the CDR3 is TGTGCCAGCAGCGTAGGGGGCAGCACAGATACGCAGTATTTT. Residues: CASSVGGSTDTQYF.

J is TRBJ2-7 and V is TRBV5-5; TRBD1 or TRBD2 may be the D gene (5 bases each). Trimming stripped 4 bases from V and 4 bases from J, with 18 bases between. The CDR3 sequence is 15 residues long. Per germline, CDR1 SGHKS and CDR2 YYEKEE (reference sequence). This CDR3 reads CASSPPRGAGYEQYF. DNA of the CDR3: TGTGCCAGCAGCCCCCCCCGAGGGGCAGGGTACGAGCAGTACTTC.

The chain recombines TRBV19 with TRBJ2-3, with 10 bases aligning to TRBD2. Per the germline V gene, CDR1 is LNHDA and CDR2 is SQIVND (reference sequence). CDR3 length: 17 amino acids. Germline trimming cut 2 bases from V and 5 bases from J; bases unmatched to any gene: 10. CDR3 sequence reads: CASSIPTGLAEIDTQYF. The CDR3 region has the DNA TGTGCCAGTAGTATACCTACTGGACTAGCGGAAATAGATACGCAGTATTTT.

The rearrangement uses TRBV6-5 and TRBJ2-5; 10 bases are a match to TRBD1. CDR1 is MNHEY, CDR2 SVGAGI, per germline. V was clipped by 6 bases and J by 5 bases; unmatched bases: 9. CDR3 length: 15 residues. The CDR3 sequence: CASSYPGQGTETQYF. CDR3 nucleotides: TGTGCCAGCAGCTACCCGGGACAGGGGACCGAGACCCAGTACTTC.

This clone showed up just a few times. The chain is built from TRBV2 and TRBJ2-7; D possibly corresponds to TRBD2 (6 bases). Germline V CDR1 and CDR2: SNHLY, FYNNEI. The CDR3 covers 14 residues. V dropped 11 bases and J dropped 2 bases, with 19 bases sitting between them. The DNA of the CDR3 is TGTGCCGGATCCAGCGGGTCGAACGCCTACGAGCAGTACTTC. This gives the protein CAGSSGSNAYEQYF.

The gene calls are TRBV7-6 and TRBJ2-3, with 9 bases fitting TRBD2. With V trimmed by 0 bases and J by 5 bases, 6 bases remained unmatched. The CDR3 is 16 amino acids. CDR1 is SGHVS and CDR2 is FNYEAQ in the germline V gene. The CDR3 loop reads CASSLASGSIRDTQYF. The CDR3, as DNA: TGTGCCAGCAGCTTAGCTAGCGGGAGTATTCGAGATACGCAGTATTTT.

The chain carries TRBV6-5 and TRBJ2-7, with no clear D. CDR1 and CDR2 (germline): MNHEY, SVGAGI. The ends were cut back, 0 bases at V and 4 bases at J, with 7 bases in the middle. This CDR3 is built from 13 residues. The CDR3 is CASSYSTGYEQYF. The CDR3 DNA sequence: TGTGCCAGCAGTTACTCGACGGGTTACGAGCAGTACTTC.

CDR3 in DNA: TGTGCTAGTGGTTTTTTTATAGGACAGAAGAACACTGAAGCTTTCTTT. Its protein product is CASGFFIGQKNTEAFF. This chain connects TRBV12-5 to TRBJ1-1; perhaps TRBD1 as D (6 bases). V lost 3 bases to trimming and J lost 1 base, with 15 bases between them. CDR3 length equals 16 residues. Germline V gene sequence: CDR1 LGHNT, CDR2 FRNRAP.

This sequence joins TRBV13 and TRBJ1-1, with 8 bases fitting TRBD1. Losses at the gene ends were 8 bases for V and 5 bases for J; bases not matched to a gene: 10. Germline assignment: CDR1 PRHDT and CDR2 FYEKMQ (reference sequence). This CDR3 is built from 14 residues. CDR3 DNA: TGTGCCAGCCTGACGCAGGGGGCTAGGACTGAAGCTTTCTTT. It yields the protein CASLTQGARTEAFF.